The 4 T cell receptor beta chains given below trace back to one sample, sequenced in a study of CD8 T cells in ankylosing spondylitis. From the 5' RACE reads, TCRdb called clonotypes with MiXCR, one entry per CDR3 protein. The sample contains 150,000 to 200,000 distinct CDR3 sequences, 10% to 15% of which appear only once. The specimen sequenced was blood, either unsorted or a sorted T cell fraction (not recorded which). The receptors originated from a female donor with ankylosing spondylitis or in good health (not recorded which).

This clonotype was detected many times. For the CDR3, the DNA is TGTGCCAGCAGCTCTTTGGGGGCACTAAACACTGAAGCTTTCTTT. Residues: CASSSLGALNTEAFF. This chain links TRBV7-2 with TRBJ1-1; a possible D gene is TRBD1 (6 bases). The CDR3 totals 15 residues. V was clipped by 4 bases and J by 2 bases, with 14 bases between them. CDR1 and CDR2 (germline): SGHTA, FQGNSA.

On this clonotype: This likely comes from a read error, as the CDR3 has no conserved phenylalanine or tryptophan at its end. This chain uses TRBV15 with TRBJ2-7; D gene unclear. V gave up 0 bases and J gave up 0 bases, with 9 bases separating them. The CDR3 length is 15 residues. Per germline, CDR1 LNHNV and CDR2 YYDKDF (reference sequence). CDR3 DNA: TGTGCCACCAGCAGAGAGTTGGGGATCTCCTACGAGCAGTACTAC. It yields the protein CATSRELGISYEQYY.

This clonotype was picked up a small number of times. V usage is TRBV5-1 and J usage is TRBJ1-3; D is undetermined. CDR1 and CDR2 (germline): SGHRS, YFSETQ. V shed 5 bases and J shed 2 bases, with 11 bases lying between them. The CDR3 consists of 14 residues. CDR3: CASRLVGTGNTIYF. The CDR3 DNA is TGCGCCAGCAGGCTGGTCGGCACTGGAAACACCATATATTTT.

Points on this clonotype: Just one base apart from a much larger clone, this may be a read error. The chain combines TRBV5-1 with TRBJ2-5, with D unresolved. The germline V and J ends were trimmed by 4 bases and 2 bases, with 15 bases remaining between them. CDR3 length: 15 amino acids. The germline V gene has CDR1 SGHRS and CDR2 YFSETQ. The CDR3 DNA sequence: TGCGCCAGCAGCCCGAATCCGAGCCAGCAAGAGACCCAGTACTTC. As protein: CASSPNPSQQETQYF.